This T cell receptor beta chain was sequenced in a study of lymphopenia after photon versus proton radiotherapy. Study-wide findings and caveats: Post-nadir TCR diversity decline inversely tracked overall survival among those who died. Post-nadir diversity loss with photons came from oligoclonal expansion, particularly CD8+ Temra cells. Under photons, naive T cells and diversity fell while effector/memory populations rose.

Concerning this clone itself: Its specificity is not known.

Germline V gene sequence: CDR1 GTSNPN, CDR2 SVGIG (reference sequence). CDR3 length: 14 amino acids. Trimming stripped 2 bases from V and 1 base from J, with 9 bases between. Sequencing was performed with immunoSEQ multiplex PCR; in TCRdb, only in-frame clones are kept and a portion is missing. The sample lists 160,000 or so clones, 75% to 90% occurring once. The sequencing here drew on peripheral blood, taken from a patient treated with photon-based radiotherapy. V is TRBV30 and J is TRBJ1-5; the D gene is possibly TRBD1 (6 bases). This receptor was identified in a man aged 45-65 years with gastric cancer. The CDR3 loop is CAWSYQGSNQPQHF. CDR3 DNA: TGTGCCTGGAGTTATCAGGGGAGCAATCAGCCCCAGCATTTT.